This TCR beta chain was identified during a study of response to subunit inactivated influenza vaccine. TCRdb called the RT-PCR reads again in MiXCR, with one record for every CDR3 protein. Of 500,000 to 750,000 distinct CDR3 sequences listed, 12% to 15% are singletons. Comments on this clonotype: The antigen is undetermined.

The CDR3 spans 17 residues. Germline loops: CDR1 SGHNT, CDR2 YYREEE (reference sequence). Trimming took 2 bases from V and 4 from J, leaving 20 bases between them. Study results and caveats: With each seasonal influenza vaccination, the authors suggested, few new T cells are recruited.

This receptor was identified in a middle-aged man who received an inactivated influenza vaccine. The starting material was PBMCs from blood, obtained 12 days after vaccination. The chain joins TRBV5-4 to TRBJ2-3; D is tentatively TRBD1 or TRBD2 (5 bases each). The CDR3 is CASSFEPVGENADTQYF. Here the CDR3 DNA reads TGTGCCAGCAGCTTCGAGCCCGTAGGGGAGAACGCAGATACGCAGTATTTT.